The entry that follows covers one TCR beta chain sequence. Its antigen is not identified. The CDR3 has 14 residues. Germline loops: CDR1 MNHEY, CDR2 SMNVEV (reference sequence). Trimming cost V 5 bases and J 2 bases, with 11 bases left between them. This sample was included in a study of OX40 agonist ivuxolimab in advanced cancers. Regarding the study as a whole: On average, a greater number of expanded clones characterised CD8+ T cells relative to CD4+.

TCRdb keeps only in-frame clones here, not all; method: immunoSEQ multiplex PCR. The sample contains 60,000 to 80,000 clones, around 84% of which appear only once. The J gene is TRBJ2-3, the V gene TRBV27; D gene uncertain. The sequencing used CD4+ or CD8+ T cells sorted from blood, collected in a trial of the OX40 agonist ivuxolimab. The sequence was obtained from an adult with an advanced solid tumor such as melanoma, head and neck, liver or kidney cancer. The CDR3 region is CASSPLLATDTQYF. CDR3 sequence (DNA): TGTGCCAGCAGTCCCCTACTGGCCACAGATACGCAGTATTTT.